The rows below give T cell receptor beta chains drawn from one sample of a study of T cell responses to AZD1222 COVID-19 vaccine. Only in-frame clones appear in the TCRdb table, and some are missing; sequencing was by immunoSEQ multiplex PCR. The table records about 180,000 clones, almost 90% of them present only once. The sample in question was peripheral blood, obtained on day 0 of AZD1222 vaccination. All receptors derive from an adult in good health. The CDR3 runs from the conserved cysteine through the conserved F or W. The D gene is left open where the match is weak. Clone size is given for some rows only: seen once, a few or many times, or a class if the clone is expanded.

v_gene: TRBV2
j_gene: TRBJ1-6
d_gene: TRBD1
abundance: few
CDR3aa: CASMGQGASPLHF
CDR3nt: TGTGCCAGCATGGGACAGGGGGCTTCACCCCTCCACTTT

v_gene: TRBV19
j_gene: TRBJ1-4
d_gene: .
abundance: .
CDR3aa: CASSFSTNEKLFF
CDR3nt: TGTGCCAGTAGTTTCTCAACTAATGAAAAACTGTTTTTT

v_gene: TRBV3-1/TRBV3-2
j_gene: TRBJ1-1
d_gene: .
abundance: .
CDR3aa: CASSQRVTIEAFF
CDR3nt: TGTGCCAGCAGCCAAAGAGTGACGATTGAAGCTTTCTTT

v_gene: TRBV5-6
j_gene: TRBJ1-5
d_gene: .
abundance: .
CDR3aa: CASSLGARQPQHF
CDR3nt: TGTGCCAGCAGCTTGGGGGCGAGGCAGCCCCAGCATTTT

v_gene: TRBV6-5
j_gene: TRBJ1-6
d_gene: .
abundance: .
CDR3aa: CASSSPGRTNSPLHF
CDR3nt: TGTGCCAGCAGTTCCCCGGGACGGACGAATTCACCCCTCCACTTT

v_gene: TRBV7-2
j_gene: TRBJ2-4
d_gene: .
abundance: .
CDR3aa: CASRFGRVRAKNIQYF
CDR3nt: TGTGCCAGCCGTTTCGGCAGGGTAAGGGCCAAAAACATTCAGTACTTC

v_gene: TRBV20-1
j_gene: TRBJ2-5
d_gene: TRBD1
abundance: .
CDR3aa: CSAWDRFQYF
CDR3nt: TGCAGTGCTTGGGACAGATTTCAGTACTTC

v_gene: TRBV2
j_gene: TRBJ2-3
d_gene: .
abundance: .
CDR3aa: CALNGATSTDTQYF
CDR3nt: TGTGCCCTAAACGGGGCCACCAGCACAGATACGCAGTATTTT

v_gene: TRBV28
j_gene: TRBJ1-5
d_gene: TRBD1
abundance: .
CDR3aa: CASKLPGQGWSNQPQHF
CDR3nt: TGTGCCAGCAAGCTCCCGGGACAGGGATGGAGCAATCAGCCCCAGCATTTT

v_gene: TRBV28
j_gene: TRBJ2-1
d_gene: TRBD1
abundance: once
CDR3aa: CASSFSGTVDASYNEQFF
CDR3nt: TGTGCCAGCAGCTTTTCCGGGACAGTGGACGCATCCTACAATGAGCAGTTCTTC

v_gene: TRBV3-1/TRBV3-2
j_gene: TRBJ2-7
d_gene: TRBD1
abundance: .
CDR3aa: CASSQQGTVTYEQYF
CDR3nt: TGTGCCAGCAGCCAACAAGGGACAGTCACCTACGAGCAGTACTTC

v_gene: TRBV5-1
j_gene: TRBJ2-3
d_gene: TRBD1
abundance: .
CDR3aa: CASSGQGWSDTQYF
CDR3nt: TGCGCCAGCAGCGGACAGGGTTGGTCAGATACGCAGTATTTT

v_gene: TRBV24-1
j_gene: TRBJ2-1
d_gene: .
abundance: .
CDR3aa: CATSAPEGNTRWEQFF
CDR3nt: TGTGCCACCAGTGCCCCCGAGGGGAACACCAGATGGGAGCAGTTCTTC

v_gene: TRBV7-6
j_gene: TRBJ1-6
d_gene: .
abundance: .
CDR3aa: CASSLRNGQTNNSPLHF
CDR3nt: TGTGCCAGCAGCTTACGAAACGGACAGACTAATAATTCACCCCTCCACTTT

v_gene: TRBV19
j_gene: TRBJ2-2
d_gene: TRBD2
abundance: .
CDR3aa: CASSIGGGRNTGELFF
CDR3nt: TGTGCCAGTAGTATAGGCGGCGGGAGGAACACCGGGGAGCTGTTTTTT

v_gene: TRBV2
j_gene: TRBJ1-2
d_gene: TRBD1
abundance: .
CDR3aa: CASSEWDRGPSSYGYTF
CDR3nt: TGTGCCAGCAGTGAATGGGACAGGGGGCCATCCAGCTATGGCTACACCTTC

v_gene: TRBV4-1
j_gene: TRBJ1-1
d_gene: .
abundance: .
CDR3aa: CASSTLQGAGEAFF
CDR3nt: TGCGCCAGCAGCACTCTACAGGGCGCCGGTGAAGCTTTCTTT

v_gene: TRBV18
j_gene: TRBJ2-2
d_gene: .
abundance: few
CDR3aa: CASSPFGAENTGELFF
CDR3nt: TGTGCCAGCTCACCATTTGGGGCTGAGAACACCGGGGAGCTGTTTTTT

v_gene: TRBV10-2
j_gene: TRBJ1-4
d_gene: .
abundance: once
CDR3aa: CASGGDGNEKLFF
CDR3nt: TGCGCCAGTGGGGGGGACGGAAATGAAAAACTGTTTTTT

v_gene: TRBV28
j_gene: TRBJ2-7
d_gene: .
abundance: .
CDR3aa: CASSLGNLGEQYF
CDR3nt: TGTGCCAGCAGTTTAGGGAATCTTGGTGAGCAGTACTTC

v_gene: TRBV25-1
j_gene: TRBJ2-2
d_gene: .
abundance: .
CDR3aa: CASSERGPLNTGELFF
CDR3nt: TGTGCCAGCAGTGAGAGGGGCCCACTGAACACCGGGGAGCTGTTTTTT

v_gene: TRBV10-3
j_gene: TRBJ2-7
d_gene: TRBD2
abundance: .
CDR3aa: CAISEPTEGGRAPLPYEQYF
CDR3nt: TGTGCCATCAGTGAGCCGACAGAGGGCGGGAGGGCCCCTCTCCCCTACGAGCAGTACTTC

v_gene: TRBV5-4
j_gene: TRBJ2-2
d_gene: TRBD2
abundance: .
CDR3aa: CASSLRGGYTGELFF
CDR3nt: TGTGCCAGCAGTCTCCGGGGGGGATACACCGGGGAGCTGTTTTTT

v_gene: TRBV7-2
j_gene: TRBJ2-7
d_gene: .
abundance: few
CDR3aa: CASSSRRLTEQYF
CDR3nt: TGTGCCAGCAGCTCCCGAAGGCTTACCGAGCAGTACTTC

v_gene: TRBV6-5
j_gene: TRBJ1-5
d_gene: TRBD1
abundance: .
CDR3aa: CASSYDRASNQPQHF
CDR3nt: TGTGCCAGCAGTTACGACAGGGCGAGCAATCAGCCCCAGCATTTT

v_gene: TRBV7-3
j_gene: TRBJ1-1
d_gene: .
abundance: once
CDR3aa: CASNPTENTEAFF
CDR3nt: TGTGCCAGCAACCCGACTGAGAACACTGAAGCTTTCTTT

v_gene: TRBV21-1
j_gene: TRBJ1-4
d_gene: .
abundance: .
CDR3aa: CASSKVPGEKLFF
CDR3nt: TGTGCCAGCAGCAAAGTCCCTGGTGAAAAACTGTTTTTT